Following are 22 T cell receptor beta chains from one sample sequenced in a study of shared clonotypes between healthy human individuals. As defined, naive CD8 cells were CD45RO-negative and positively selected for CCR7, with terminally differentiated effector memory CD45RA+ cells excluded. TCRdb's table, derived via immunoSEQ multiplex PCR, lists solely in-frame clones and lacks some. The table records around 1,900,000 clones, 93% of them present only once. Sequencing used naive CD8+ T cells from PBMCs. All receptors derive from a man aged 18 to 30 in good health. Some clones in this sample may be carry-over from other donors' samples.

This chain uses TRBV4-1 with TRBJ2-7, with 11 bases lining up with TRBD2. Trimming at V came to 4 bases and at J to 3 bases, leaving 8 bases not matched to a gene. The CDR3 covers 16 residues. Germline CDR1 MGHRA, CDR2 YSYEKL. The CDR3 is CASSPLTSGTFYEQYF. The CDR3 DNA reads TGCGCCAGCAGCCCCCTGACTAGCGGGACCTTCTACGAGCAGTACTTC.

The CDR3 DNA reads TGTGCCAGCAGTTTGGCCCCCGGGGAGCAGTACTTC. This gives the protein CASSLAPGEQYF. The chain couples TRBV27 to TRBJ2-7; unclear D gene. CDR3 length: 12 residues. Germline V gene lookup returns CDR1 MNHEY and CDR2 SMNVEV (reference sequence). Trimming removed 3 bases at V and 7 bases at J, with 10 bases between.

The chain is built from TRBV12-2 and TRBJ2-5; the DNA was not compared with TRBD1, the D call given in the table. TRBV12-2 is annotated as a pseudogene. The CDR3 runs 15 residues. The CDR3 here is CASRATAPVQETQYF. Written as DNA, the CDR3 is TGTGCAAGTCGGGCGACAGCCCCCGTCCAAGAGACCCAGTACTTC.

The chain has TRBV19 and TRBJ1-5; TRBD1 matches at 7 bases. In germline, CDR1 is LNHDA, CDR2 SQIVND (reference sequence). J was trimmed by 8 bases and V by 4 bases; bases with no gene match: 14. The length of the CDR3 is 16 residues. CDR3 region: CASSTTGTDDREPQHF. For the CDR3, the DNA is TGTGCCAGTAGTACCACCGGGACCGACGACAGGGAGCCCCAGCATTTT. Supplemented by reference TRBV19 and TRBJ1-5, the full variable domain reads DGGITQSPKYLFRKEGQNVTLSCEQNLNHDAMYWYRQDPGQGLRLIYYSQIVNDFQKGDIAEGYSVSREKKESFPLTVTSAQKNPTAFYLCASSTTGTDDREPQHFGDGTRLSIL.

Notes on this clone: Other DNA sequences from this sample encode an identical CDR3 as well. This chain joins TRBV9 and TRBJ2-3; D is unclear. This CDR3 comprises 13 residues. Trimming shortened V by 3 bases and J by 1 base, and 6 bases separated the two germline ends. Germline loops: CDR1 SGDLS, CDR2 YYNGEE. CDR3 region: CASSEGGTDTQYF. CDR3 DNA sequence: TGTGCCAGCAGCGAGGGTGGCACAGATACGCAGTATTTT.

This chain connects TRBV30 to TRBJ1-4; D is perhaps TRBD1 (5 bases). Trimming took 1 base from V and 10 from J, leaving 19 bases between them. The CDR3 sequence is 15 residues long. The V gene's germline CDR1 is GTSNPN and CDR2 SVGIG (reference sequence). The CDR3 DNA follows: TGTGCCTGGAGTGGCTTTATGACTCCGGGGGGAAAACTGTTTTTT. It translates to CAWSGFMTPGGKLFF.

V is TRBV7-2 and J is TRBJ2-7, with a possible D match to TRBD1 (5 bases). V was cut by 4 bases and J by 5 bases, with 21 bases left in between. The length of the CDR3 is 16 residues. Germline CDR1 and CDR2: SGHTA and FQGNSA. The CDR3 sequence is CASSYRLAGKADEQYF. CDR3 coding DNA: TGTGCCAGCAGCTACCGCCTGGCAGGGAAGGCCGACGAGCAGTACTTC.

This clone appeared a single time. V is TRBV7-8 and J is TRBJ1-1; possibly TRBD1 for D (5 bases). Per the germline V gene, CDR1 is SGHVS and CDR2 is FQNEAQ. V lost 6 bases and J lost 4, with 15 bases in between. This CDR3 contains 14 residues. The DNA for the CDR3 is TGTGCCAGCAGTCCCGGGACTTCGGGCACTGAAGCTTTCTTT. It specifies CASSPGTSGTEAFF.

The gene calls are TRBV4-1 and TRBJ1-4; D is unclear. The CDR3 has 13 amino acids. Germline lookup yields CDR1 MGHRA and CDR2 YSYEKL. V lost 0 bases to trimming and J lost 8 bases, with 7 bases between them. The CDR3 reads CASSQDSREKLFF. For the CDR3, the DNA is TGCGCCAGCAGCCAAGATTCTCGAGAAAAACTGTTTTTT.

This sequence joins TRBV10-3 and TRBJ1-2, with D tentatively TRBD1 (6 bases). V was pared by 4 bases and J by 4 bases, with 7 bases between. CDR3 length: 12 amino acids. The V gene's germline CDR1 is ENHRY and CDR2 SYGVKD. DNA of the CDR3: TGTGCCATCAGTGGGACAGCCTATGGCTACACCTTC. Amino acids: CAISGTAYGYTF.

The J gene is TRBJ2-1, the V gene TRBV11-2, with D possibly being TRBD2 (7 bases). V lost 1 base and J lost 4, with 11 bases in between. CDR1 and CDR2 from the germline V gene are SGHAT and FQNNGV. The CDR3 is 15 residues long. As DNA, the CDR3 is TGTGCCAGCAGCTTAGTTGGGGGGGCGTACAATGAGCAGTTCTTC. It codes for CASSLVGGAYNEQFF.

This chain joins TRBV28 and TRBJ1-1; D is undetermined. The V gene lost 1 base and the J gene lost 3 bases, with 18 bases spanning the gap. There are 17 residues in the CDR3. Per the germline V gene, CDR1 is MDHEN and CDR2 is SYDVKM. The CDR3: CASSLLIFRLTDTEAFF. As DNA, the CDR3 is TGTGCCAGCAGTTTATTGATTTTCAGGTTAACGGACACTGAAGCTTTCTTT.

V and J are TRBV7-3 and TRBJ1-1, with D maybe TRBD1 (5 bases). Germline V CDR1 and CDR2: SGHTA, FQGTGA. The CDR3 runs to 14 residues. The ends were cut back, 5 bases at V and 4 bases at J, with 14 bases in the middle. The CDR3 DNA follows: TGTGCCAGCAGCCCCCAGGGTCCTCGCACTGAAGCTTTCTTT. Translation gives CASSPQGPRTEAFF.

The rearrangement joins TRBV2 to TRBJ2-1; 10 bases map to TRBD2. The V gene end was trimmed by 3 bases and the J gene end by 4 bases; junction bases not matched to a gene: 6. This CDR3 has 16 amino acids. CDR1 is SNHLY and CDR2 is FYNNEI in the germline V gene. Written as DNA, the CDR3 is TGTGCCAGCAGTGAGCTCCTAGCGGGAGATTACAATGAGCAGTTCTTC. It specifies CASSELLAGDYNEQFF.

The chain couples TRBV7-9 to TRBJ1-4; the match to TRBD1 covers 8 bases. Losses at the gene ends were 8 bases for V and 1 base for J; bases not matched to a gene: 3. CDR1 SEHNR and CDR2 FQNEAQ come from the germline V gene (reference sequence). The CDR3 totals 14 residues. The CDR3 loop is CASGQGRTNEKLFF. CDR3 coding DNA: TGTGCCAGCGGACAGGGTAGAACTAATGAAAAACTGTTTTTT.

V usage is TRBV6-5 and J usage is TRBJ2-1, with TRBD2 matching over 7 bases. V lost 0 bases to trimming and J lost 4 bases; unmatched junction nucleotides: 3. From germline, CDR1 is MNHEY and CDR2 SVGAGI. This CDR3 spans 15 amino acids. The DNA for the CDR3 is TGTGCCAGCAGTTACTCGCGGGGGAGGTACAATGAGCAGTTCTTC. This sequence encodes CASSYSRGRYNEQFF.

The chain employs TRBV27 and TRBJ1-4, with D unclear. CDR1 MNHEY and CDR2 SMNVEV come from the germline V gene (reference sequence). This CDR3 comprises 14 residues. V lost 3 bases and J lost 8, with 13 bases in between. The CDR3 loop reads CASSFSGVREKLFF. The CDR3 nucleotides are TGTGCCAGCAGTTTTTCTGGGGTTCGGGAAAAACTGTTTTTT.

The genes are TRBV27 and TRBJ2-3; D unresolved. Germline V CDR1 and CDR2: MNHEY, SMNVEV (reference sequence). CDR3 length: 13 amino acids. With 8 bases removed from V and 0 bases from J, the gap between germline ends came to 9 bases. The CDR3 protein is CASGYASTDTQYF. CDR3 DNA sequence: TGTGCCAGCGGGTACGCTAGCACAGATACGCAGTATTTT.

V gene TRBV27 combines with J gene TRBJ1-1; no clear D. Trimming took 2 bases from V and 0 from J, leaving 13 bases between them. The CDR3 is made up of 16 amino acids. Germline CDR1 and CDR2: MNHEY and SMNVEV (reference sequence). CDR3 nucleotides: TGTGCCAGCAGTTTACACCCGAAGCAGATGAACACTGAAGCTTTCTTT. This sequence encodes CASSLHPKQMNTEAFF.

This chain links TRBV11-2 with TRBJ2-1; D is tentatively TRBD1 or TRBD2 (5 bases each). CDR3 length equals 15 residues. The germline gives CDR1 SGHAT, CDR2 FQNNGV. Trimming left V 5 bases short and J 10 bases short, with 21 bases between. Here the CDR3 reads CASSPWDRQRWEQFF. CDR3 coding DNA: TGTGCCAGCAGCCCCTGGGACCGACAACGATGGGAGCAGTTCTTC.

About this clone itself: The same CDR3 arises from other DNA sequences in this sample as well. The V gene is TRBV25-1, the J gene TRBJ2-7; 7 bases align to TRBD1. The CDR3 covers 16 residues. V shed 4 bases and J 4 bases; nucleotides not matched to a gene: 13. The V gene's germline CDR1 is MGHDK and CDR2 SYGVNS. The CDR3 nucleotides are TGTGCCAGCAGTGGAATACGACAGGGTAAATCTTACGAGCAGTACTTC. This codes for CASSGIRQGKSYEQYF.

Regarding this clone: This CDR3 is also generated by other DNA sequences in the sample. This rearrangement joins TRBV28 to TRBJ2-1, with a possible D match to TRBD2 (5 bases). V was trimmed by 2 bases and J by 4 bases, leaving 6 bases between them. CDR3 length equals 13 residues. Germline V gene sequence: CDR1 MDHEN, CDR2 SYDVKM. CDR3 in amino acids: CASSLRGYNEQFF. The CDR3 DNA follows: TGTGCCAGCAGTTTAAGAGGGTACAATGAGCAGTTCTTC.